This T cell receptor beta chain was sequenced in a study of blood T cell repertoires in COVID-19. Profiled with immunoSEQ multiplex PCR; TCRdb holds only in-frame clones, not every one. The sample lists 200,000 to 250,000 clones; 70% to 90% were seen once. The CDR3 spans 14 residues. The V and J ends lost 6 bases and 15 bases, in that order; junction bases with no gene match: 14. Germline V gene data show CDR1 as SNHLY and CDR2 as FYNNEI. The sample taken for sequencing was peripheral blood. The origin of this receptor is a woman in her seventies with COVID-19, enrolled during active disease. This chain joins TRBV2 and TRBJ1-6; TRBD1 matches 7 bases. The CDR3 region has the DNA TGTGCCAGCAGAGGGGACAGCCTGTACCTAGGCCTCCACTTT. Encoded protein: CASRGDSLYLGLHF.